These 25 T cell receptor beta chains were all obtained from the same sample, sequenced in a study of blood T cell repertoires in COVID-19. The method was immunoSEQ multiplex PCR; TCRdb's version includes in-frame clones alone and lacks a portion of them. The sample includes roughly 520,000 clones, over 75% of them seen just once. Sequences were obtained from PBMCs or T cells enriched from blood (not recorded which). Every receptor here comes from a woman between 40 and 50 years old who had recovered from COVID-19.

The J gene is TRBJ2-7, the V gene TRBV9; D is ambiguous. V lost 4 bases and J 2 bases, leaving 13 bases between the germline ends. Per germline, CDR1 SGDLS and CDR2 YYNGEE. The CDR3 contains 14 residues. CDR3 loop: CASSTRLSPYEQYF. As DNA, the CDR3 is TGTGCCAGCAGCACCCGTCTATCCCCCTACGAGCAGTACTTC.

This clone was seen a few times. This chain uses TRBV5-1 with TRBJ1-2, with D possibly TRBD1 on 5 matching bases. V was trimmed by 2 bases and J by 5 bases, leaving 16 bases between them. This CDR3 region has 15 residues. CDR1 SGHRS and CDR2 YFSETQ come from the germline V gene. The CDR3 nucleotides are TGCGCCAGCAGCTTCGGAAGGGGACTAGATTATGGCTACACCTTC. Translating gives CASSFGRGLDYGYTF.

The sample holds a few counts of this clone. The chain has TRBV2 and TRBJ1-1; D possibly corresponds to TRBD1 (6 bases). The germline V and J ends were trimmed by 3 bases and 1 base, with 12 bases remaining between them. Germline lookup yields CDR1 SNHLY and CDR2 FYNNEI. This CDR3 is 15 amino acids long. Here the CDR3 DNA reads TGTGCCAGCAGTGAGCTGAGGGGACAGAACACTGAAGCTTTCTTT. Translation gives CASSELRGQNTEAFF.

The chain couples TRBV9 to TRBJ1-2; 8 positions match TRBD1. Per germline, CDR1 SGDLS and CDR2 YYNGEE. CDR3 size: 15 residues. Trimming took 0 bases from V and 8 from J; bases not matched to a gene: 9. CDR3 sequence: CASSVAPDRVAGYTF. CDR3 sequence (DNA): TGTGCCAGCAGCGTAGCCCCGGACAGGGTAGCGGGCTACACCTTC.

This clone was seen a single time. The CDR3, as DNA: TGTGCCAGCAGCCATTGGGGACAGGGGGCTGATCAGCCCCAGCATTTT. This translates into CASSHWGQGADQPQHF. The chain has TRBV5-4 and TRBJ1-5; 12 nucleotides line up with TRBD1. Germline assignment: CDR1 SGHNT and CDR2 YYREEE (reference sequence). V trimming: 4 bases; J trimming: 5 bases; junction bases outside the gene matches: 7. This CDR3 comprises 16 residues.

The gene calls are TRBV27 and TRBJ1-3; no reliable D call. CDR3 size: 15 residues. Per the germline V gene, CDR1 is MNHEY and CDR2 is SMNVEV (reference sequence). V was cut by 0 bases and J by 2 bases, with 8 bases left in between. DNA for the CDR3: TGTGCCAGCAGTTTATCCCCTCTAGCTGGAAACACCATATATTTT. Translation: CASSLSPLAGNTIYF.

This clone is a singleton in its sample. The gene calls are TRBV29-1 and TRBJ2-7; a weak D match, TRBD1 (6 bases). V lost 5 bases and J 0 bases, leaving 11 bases between the germline ends. Germline lookup yields CDR1 SQVTM and CDR2 ANQGSEA. The CDR3 is 13 residues long. CDR3 sequence: CSVLTGRSYEQYF. The CDR3 DNA reads as TGCAGCGTTCTGACAGGACGCTCCTACGAGCAGTACTTC.

This clone was picked up one time. The chain has TRBV2 and TRBJ2-2, with TRBD2 as a possible D gene (6 bases). The CDR3 runs 14 residues. V lost 10 bases and J lost 3, with 15 bases in between. Germline assignment: CDR1 SNHLY and CDR2 FYNNEI. The chain's CDR3 is CATLTGVDTGELFF. For the CDR3, the DNA is TGTGCCACCCTGACGGGAGTAGACACCGGGGAGCTGTTTTTT.

The genes are TRBV4-2 and TRBJ1-2; no reliable D call. The germline V gene encodes CDR1 LGHNA and CDR2 YNFKEQ. The V and J ends lost 0 bases and 2 bases respectively, with 10 bases between them. This CDR3 has 15 residues. CDR3 region: CASSQDSGKNYGYTF. DNA for the CDR3: TGTGCCAGCAGCCAAGATTCGGGGAAGAACTATGGCTACACCTTC.

The chain uses TRBV5-1 and TRBJ2-3; TRBD2 aligns across 9 bases. The CDR3 is 15 residues long. Germline V lookup: CDR1 SGHRS, CDR2 YFSETQ. The J segment lost 4 bases and the V segment lost 4 bases, leaving 7 bases of the junction unmatched. In nucleotides, the CDR3 is TGCGCCAGCAGCCTGACGGCGGGAGGGCCAGATACGCAGTATTTT. Translated, it gives CASSLTAGGPDTQYF.

The rearrangement links TRBV7-9 to TRBJ2-7; D is possibly TRBD1 (5 bases). This CDR3 has 16 amino acids. Trimming pared 4 bases from V and 2 bases from J, leaving 18 bases between. Looked up from germline, CDR1 is SEHNR and CDR2 is FQNEAQ (reference sequence). DNA for the CDR3: TGTGCCAGCAGCTGCCCTATGGGCGGACAAGCCTACGAGCAGTACTTC. This codes for CASSCPMGGQAYEQYF.

The chain links TRBV20-1 to TRBJ2-4; no definite D call. Per the germline V gene, CDR1 is DFQATT and CDR2 is SNEGSKA (reference sequence). This CDR3 has 14 residues. V lost 3 bases and J 1 base, leaving 10 bases between the germline ends. In DNA form, the CDR3 reads TGCAGTGCTAGTGGGGTGGAGGCCAAAAACATTCAGTACTTC. As protein: CSASGVEAKNIQYF.

The chain couples TRBV3-1 (or the pseudogene TRBV3-2) to TRBJ2-7; the match to TRBD1 covers 8 bases. V was clipped by 4 bases and J by 2 bases; unmatched bases: 4. CDR3 size: 14 residues. Per germline, CDR1 LGHDT and CDR2 YNNKEL (reference sequence). In DNA form, the CDR3 reads TGTGCCAGCAGCCCAGGACAGGGAACCTACGAGCAGTACTTC. Translation gives CASSPGQGTYEQYF.

The chain carries TRBV19 and TRBJ2-1; TRBD1 agrees at 7 bases. The CDR3 totals 14 residues. Trimming removed 3 bases from V and 7 bases from J; junction bases left unmatched: 6. CDR1 and CDR2 from the germline V gene are LNHDA and SQIVND (reference sequence). Here the CDR3 reads CASSIGQGVNEQFF. The CDR3 nucleotides read TGTGCCAGTAGTATCGGCCAGGGGGTTAATGAGCAGTTCTTC. Looking up the rest from reference TRBV19 and TRBJ2-1 gives the full variable domain: DGGITQSPKYLFRKEGQNVTLSCEQNLNHDAMYWYRQDPGQGLRLIYYSQIVNDFQKGDIAEGYSVSREKKESFPLTVTSAQKNPTAFYLCASSIGQGVNEQFFGPGTRLTVL.

V gene TRBV12-3 or TRBV12-4 combines with J gene TRBJ1-4; 8 bases align to TRBD1. The CDR3 covers 13 residues. After removal of 6 bases from V and 6 bases from J, the junction contained 3 bases not matched to a gene. The CDR3 nucleotides are TGTGCCAGCAGGACAGGGGCGTATGAAAAACTGTTTTTT. Encoded protein: CASRTGAYEKLFF.

This chain uses TRBV29-1 with TRBJ1-1; tentative D call: TRBD1 (5 bases). This CDR3 has 15 residues. Germline CDR1 SQVTM, CDR2 ANQGSEA. Deletions cut 4 bases from V and 11 bases from J, with 26 bases between. The CDR3 sequence: CSVVWVLGGAAGAFF. CDR3 DNA sequence: TGCAGCGTTGTTTGGGTACTGGGGGGAGCGGCTGGGGCTTTCTTT.

V and J are TRBV7-9 and TRBJ1-1; 7 positions match TRBD1. J was trimmed by 5 bases and V by 6 bases; bases with no gene match: 9. The germline CDR1 and CDR2 sequences are SEHNR and FQNEAQ (reference sequence). There are 14 residues in the CDR3. The CDR3 DNA reads as TGTGCCAGCAGACCCGACAGGGTGAGGACTGAAGCTTTCTTT. It encodes CASRPDRVRTEAFF. Full variable domain (outside the CDR3, taken from reference TRBV7-9 and TRBJ1-1): DTGVSQNPRHKITKRGQNVTFRCDPISEHNRLYWYRQTLGQGPEFLTYFQNEAQLEKSRLLSDRFSAERPKGSFSTLEIQRTEQGDSAMYLCASRPDRVRTEAFFGQGTRLTVV.

The J gene is TRBJ2-2, the V gene TRBV6-6, with a tentative D call TRBD2 (6 bases). The length of the CDR3 is 17 residues. Germline CDR1 reads MNHNY; CDR2 reads SVGAGI (reference sequence). V lost 5 bases and J lost 4, with 20 bases in between. CDR3 sequence reads: CASSPLPYREVTGELFF. Here the CDR3 DNA reads TGTGCCAGCAGTCCCCTCCCCTATAGGGAGGTCACCGGGGAGCTGTTTTTT.

The J gene is TRBJ2-1, the V gene TRBV9, with 10 nucleotides matching TRBD2. V lost 2 bases to trimming and J lost 7 bases; unmatched junction nucleotides: 6. This CDR3 is built from 15 residues. CDR1 is SGDLS, CDR2 YYNGEE, per germline. This CDR3 is CASSVGSGRWNEQFF. Written as DNA, the CDR3 is TGTGCCAGCAGCGTGGGTAGCGGGAGGTGGAATGAGCAGTTCTTC.

There are a few counts of this clone. The genes are TRBV21-1 and TRBJ2-1; TRBD1 reflects the table's D call only, with no check against the DNA. TRBV21-1 is classified as a pseudogene. The CDR3 runs 8 residues. This CDR3 reads CATPHPFF. DNA for the CDR3: TGTGCCACCCCCCATCCGTTCTTC.

The chain carries TRBV5-6 and TRBJ2-6; TRBD1 matches 9 bases. Germline CDR1 is SGHDT and CDR2 is YYEEEE. Germline trimming cut 4 bases from V and 3 bases from J; bases unmatched to any gene: 11. The CDR3 contains 18 residues. CDR3 nucleotides: TGTGCCAGCAGCAAGGTGGACAGGGGTCCTTTTGGGGCCAACGTCCTGACTTTC. It is translated as CASSKVDRGPFGANVLTF.

This sequence joins TRBV29-1 and TRBJ2-1; 7 nucleotides agree with TRBD2. The CDR3 length is 16 residues. V shed 1 base and J 0 bases; nucleotides not matched to a gene: 6. Germline V CDR1 and CDR2: SQVTM, ANQGSEA. The CDR3 DNA sequence: TGCAGCGTTGAAGCCTCTAGCGGCAGCTCCTACAATGAGCAGTTCTTC. This translates into CSVEASSGSSYNEQFF.

The V and J genes are TRBV12-3 or TRBV12-4 and TRBJ1-5, with a weak D call TRBD1 (5 bases). The CDR3 runs 13 residues. Trimming stripped 7 bases from V and 3 bases from J, with 10 bases between. This chain's CDR3 is CASNTGFNQPQHF. As DNA, the CDR3 is TGTGCCAGCAACACAGGCTTCAATCAGCCCCAGCATTTT.

This clone was recorded only once. In DNA form, the CDR3 reads TGTGCCAGCAGCTTACCGGGACAGGTGGTCTCTGGGGCCAACGTCCTGACTTTC. Amino acid sequence: CASSLPGQVVSGANVLTF. The rearrangement joins TRBV7-6 to TRBJ2-6; 8 bases match TRBD1. The germline gives CDR1 SGHVS, CDR2 FNYEAQ. The CDR3 length is 18 residues. Unmatched junction bases numbered 6, after V lost 2 bases and J lost 0 bases.

This chain joins TRBV6-5 and TRBJ1-6, with D possibly TRBD1 on 5 matching bases. The CDR3 extends over 15 amino acids. Trimming stripped 0 bases from V and 6 bases from J, with 9 bases between. Germline CDR1 is MNHEY and CDR2 is SVGAGI. The CDR3 loop reads CASSYSTGVNSPLHF. The CDR3 DNA is TGTGCCAGCAGTTACTCGACGGGGGTTAATTCACCCCTCCACTTT.